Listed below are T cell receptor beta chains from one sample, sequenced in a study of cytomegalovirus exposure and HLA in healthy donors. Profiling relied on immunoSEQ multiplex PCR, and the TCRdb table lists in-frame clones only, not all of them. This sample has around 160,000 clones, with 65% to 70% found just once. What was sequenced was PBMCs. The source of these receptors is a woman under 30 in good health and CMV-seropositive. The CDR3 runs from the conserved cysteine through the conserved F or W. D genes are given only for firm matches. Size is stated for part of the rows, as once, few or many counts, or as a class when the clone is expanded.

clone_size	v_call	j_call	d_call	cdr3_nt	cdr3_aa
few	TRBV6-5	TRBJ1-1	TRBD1	TGTGCCAGCAGAAAACAGGGGGACACTGAAGCTTTCTTT	CASRKQGDTEAFF
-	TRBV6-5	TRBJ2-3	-	TGTGCCAGCAGTTTACTAGTTACAGATACGCAGTATTTT	CASSLLVTDTQYF
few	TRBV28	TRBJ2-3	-	TGTGCCAGCAGTTTTCTGGAGAGCACAGATACGCAGTATTTT	CASSFLESTDTQYF
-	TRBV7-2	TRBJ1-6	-	TGTGCCAGCAGCTTTACGCTGAGCTCCTATAATTCACCCCTCCACTTT	CASSFTLSSYNSPLHF
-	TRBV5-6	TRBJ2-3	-	TGTGCCAGCAGATCGAGATCGCAGGGTAATACGCAGTATTTT	CASRSRSQGNTQYF
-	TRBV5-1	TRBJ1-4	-	TGCGCCAGCAGCTTGGGGACACTTGCAACTAATGAAAAACTGTTTTTT	CASSLGTLATNEKLFF
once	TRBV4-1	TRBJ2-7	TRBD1	TGCGCCAGCAGCCATCAACCGGGACAGGGATCCTACGAGCAGTACTTC	CASSHQPGQGSYEQYF
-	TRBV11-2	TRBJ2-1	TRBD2	TGTGCCAGCAGCTTAGGACTAGCGGGGGGACAAAACAATGAGCAGTTCTTC	CASSLGLAGGQNNEQFF
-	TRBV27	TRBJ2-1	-	TGTGCCAGCAGTCAGCGAGGCTCCTACAATGAGCAGTTCTTC	CASSQRGSYNEQFF
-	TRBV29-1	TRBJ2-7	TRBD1	TGCAGCGTTGGATTCCCGGGACAGGGGGGCCACGAGCAGTACTTC	CSVGFPGQGGHEQYF
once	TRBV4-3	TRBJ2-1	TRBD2	TGCGCCAGCAGCCAAGCTGGTGTCCTAGCGGGGTTCAGCTCCTACAATGAGCAGTTCTTC	CASSQAGVLAGFSSYNEQFF
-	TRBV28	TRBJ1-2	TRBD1	TGTGCCAGCAGTTTCAGGGGGGCTGACTATGGCTACACCTTC	CASSFRGADYGYTF
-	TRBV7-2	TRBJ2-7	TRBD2	TGTGCCAGCATATCACCGGGACTAGCCTACGAGCAGTACTTC	CASISPGLAYEQYF
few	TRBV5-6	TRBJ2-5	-	TGTGCCAGCAGCTTGGGCGGATGGGAGTACCAAGAGACCCAGTACTTC	CASSLGGWEYQETQYF
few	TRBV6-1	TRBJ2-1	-	TGTGCCAGCAGTGGGACTATTGAGCAGTTCTTC	CASSGTIEQFF
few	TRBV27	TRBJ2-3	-	TGTGCCAGCAGTTTTGTAACAGCCCTTAGCACAGATACGCAGTATTTT	CASSFVTALSTDTQYF
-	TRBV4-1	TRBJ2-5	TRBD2	TGCGCCAGCAGCTCGGGACTAGCGGAAGAGACCCAGTACTTC	CASSSGLAEETQYF
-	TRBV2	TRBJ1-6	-	TGTGCCAGCAGGGCGGGACTGAACTATAATTCACCCCTCCACTTT	CASRAGLNYNSPLHF
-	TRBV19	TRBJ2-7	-	TGTGCCAGTAGTATGAGGCGTAGCTCCTACGAGCAGTACTTC	CASSMRRSSYEQYF
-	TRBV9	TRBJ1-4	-	TGTGCCAGCAGCGTAGGGGGCGCAACTAATGAAAAACTGTTTTTT	CASSVGGATNEKLFF
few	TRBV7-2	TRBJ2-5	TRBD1	TGTGCCAGCAGCTTGACAGGGGGAAAAGAGACCCAGTACTTC	CASSLTGGKETQYF
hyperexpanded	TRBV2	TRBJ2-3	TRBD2	TGTGCCAGCAGCGGCGGACTAGCGGGTTACACAGATACGCAGTATTTT	CASSGGLAGYTDTQYF
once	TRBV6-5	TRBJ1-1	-	TGTGCCAGCAGTTATCTAGAACTGAACACTGAAGCTTTCTTT	CASSYLELNTEAFF
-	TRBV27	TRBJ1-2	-	TGTGCCAGCAGTTTCCTTATGGAGGGGAATGGCTACACCTTC	CASSFLMEGNGYTF
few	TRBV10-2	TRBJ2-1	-	TGCGCCAGCCGGATATCCAGGTATAATGAGCAGTTCTTC	CASRISRYNEQFF
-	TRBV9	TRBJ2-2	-	TGTGCCAGCAGCGTAGTACCGAGCGGGGAGCTGTTTTTT	CASSVVPSGELFF
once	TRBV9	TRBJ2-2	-	TGTGCCAGCAGCCTTCTAGAGTTCTCCGGGGAGCTGTTTTTT	CASSLLEFSGELFF
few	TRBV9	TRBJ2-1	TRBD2	TGTGCCAGCAGCCCCTCTAGCGGGGGGGGGTACAATGAGCAGTTCTTC	CASSPSSGGGYNEQFF
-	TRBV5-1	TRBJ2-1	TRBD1	TGCGCCAGCAGCTCCCTGGGAGCGGACAGGCCCCAGAGACGTAGCTCCTACAATGAGCAGTTCTTC	CASSSLGADRPQRRSSYNEQFF
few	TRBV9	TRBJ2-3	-	TGTGCCAGCAGCGTACTAGACCACACAGATACGCAGTATTTT	CASSVLDHTDTQYF
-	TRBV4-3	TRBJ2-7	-	TGCGCCAGCAGCCAAGGTTCGACAAAAGCCTACGAGCAGTACTTC	CASSQGSTKAYEQYF
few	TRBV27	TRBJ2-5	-	TGTGCCAGCAGTTTTAGGGAAGGGGAGGCCCAGTACTTC	CASSFREGEAQYF
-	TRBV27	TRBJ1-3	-	TGTGCCAGCAGCCTCAGCTCTGGAAACACCATATATTTT	CASSLSSGNTIYF
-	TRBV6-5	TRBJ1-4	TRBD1	TGTGCCAGCAGTTACTCGATAGAGGGGGCCGGAGAAAAACTGTTTTTT	CASSYSIEGAGEKLFF
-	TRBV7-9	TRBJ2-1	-	TGTTCCAGCAGCCCCCCCATGGGTGGGAGGTTCTTC	CSSSPPMGGRFF
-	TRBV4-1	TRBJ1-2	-	TGCGCCAGCAGCCAAGAACGGCAAATTACTAACTATGGTTACACCTTC	CASSQERQITNYGYTF
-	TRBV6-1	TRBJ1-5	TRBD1	TGTGCCAGCAGTCTGGGACAGGGTAGCAATCAGCCCCAGCATTTT	CASSLGQGSNQPQHF
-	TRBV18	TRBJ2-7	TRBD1	TGTGCCAGCTCACAGGGACAGGCTACCTCGCCCTACGAGCAGTACTTC	CASSQGQATSPYEQYF
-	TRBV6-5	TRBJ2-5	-	TGTGCCAGCAGTTACCACAGGGCGCGGGGGGAGACCCAGTACTTC	CASSYHRARGETQYF
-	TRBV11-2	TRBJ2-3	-	TGTGCCAGCATGAGGGGGACTAATCCCACAGATACGCAGTATTTT	CASMRGTNPTDTQYF
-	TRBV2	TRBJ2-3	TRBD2	TGTGCCAGCAGAGAGCGGGAGTCAGATACGCAGTATTTT	CASRERESDTQYF
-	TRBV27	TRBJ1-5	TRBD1	TGTGCCAGCAGTTTAAGACAGGGGGACCAGCCCCAGCATTTT	CASSLRQGDQPQHF
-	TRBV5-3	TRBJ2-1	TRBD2	TGTGCCAGAAGCTTGGTAGCTAGCGGGGGAGACAATGAGCAGTTCTTC	CARSLVASGGDNEQFF
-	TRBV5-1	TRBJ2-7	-	TGCGCCAGTTCTGACGGGGGATCAACGTACGAGCAGTACTTC	CASSDGGSTYEQYF
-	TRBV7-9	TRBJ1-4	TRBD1	TGTGCCAGCAGCTGGGGGACAGGCCAATTCGGAAATGAAAAACTGTTTTTT	CASSWGTGQFGNEKLFF
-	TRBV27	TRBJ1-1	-	TGTGCCAGCAGTTTTGGTGGGGGGGGCAGGGGTGGCACTGAAGCTTTCTTT	CASSFGGGGRGGTEAFF
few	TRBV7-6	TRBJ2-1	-	TGTGCCAGCAGCTTTCGGGATAGCTCGTACAATGAGCAGTTCTTC	CASSFRDSSYNEQFF
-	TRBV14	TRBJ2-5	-	TGTGCCAGCAGCCAAGAGAGGGAGACCCAGTACTTC	CASSQERETQYF
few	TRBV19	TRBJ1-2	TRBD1	TGTGCCAGTAGTCAGGGGGCACGGAGCTATGGCTACACCTTC	CASSQGARSYGYTF
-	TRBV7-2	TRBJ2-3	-	TGTGCCAGCAGCTTGCCATATCAGACAGATACGCAGTATTTT	CASSLPYQTDTQYF